These 14 T cell receptor beta chains share one sample of origin, sequenced in a study of tumor-infiltrating lymphocytes in oesophageal squamous cell carcinoma. TCRdb redid the calling of the PCR reads with MiXCR, one entry per CDR3 protein. The sample has fewer than 20,000 distinct CDR3 sequences, over 40% seen once. Sequencing was done on a sample of esophageal tumor tissue. The receptors stem from a male donor with esophageal squamous cell carcinoma.

This clonotype has just a few counts. This rearrangement joins TRBV6-1 to TRBJ2-3; TRBD2 aligns across 11 bases. The J call may be mistaken, given a closer DNA end match to TRBJ2-7. From germline, CDR1 is MNHNS and CDR2 SASEGT. The CDR3 is made up of 16 amino acids. The CDR3 nucleotides are TGTGCCAGCAGGGCGCGAGCGACTAGCGGGATCTACGAGCAGTACTTC. It is translated as CASRARATSGIYEQYF.

Remarks on this clonotype: The junction differs from germline at one of its ends, possibly a read error. V is TRBV7-4 and J is TRBJ2-1; 9 nucleotides align to TRBD1. The CDR3 spans 15 residues. Per germline, CDR1 SGHVT and CDR2 SQSDAQ. CDR3 residues: CASSERWTGDSPLHF. In nucleotides, the CDR3 is TGTGCCAGCAGCGAAAGGTGGACAGGGGATTCACCCCTCCACTTC. The entire variable domain, with the rest obtained from reference TRBV7-4 and TRBJ2-1, is as follows: GAGVSQSPRYKVAKRGRDVALRCDSISGHVTLYWYRQTLGQGSEVLTYSQSDAQRDKSGRPSGRFSAERPERSVSTLKIQRTEQGDSAVYLCASSERWTGDSPLHFGPGTRLTVL.

V usage is TRBV4-3 and J usage is TRBJ2-3; 8 bases align to TRBD1. The end of the DNA fits TRBJ2-1 better, so the J call may be wrong. The germline gives CDR1 LGHNA, CDR2 YSLEER. The CDR3 loop spans 14 amino acids. In DNA form, the CDR3 reads TGCGCCAGCAGCCAAGGGACAGGGTACAATGAGCAGTTCTTC. It specifies CASSQGTGYNEQFF.

Notes on this clonotype: One junction end disagrees with the germline gene, perhaps due to a read error. The rearrangement links TRBV7-6 to TRBJ2-1; 11 positions match TRBD1. The J call is doubtful: the DNA matches TRBJ2-5 better. The CDR3 consists of 14 residues. The germline CDR1 and CDR2 sequences are SGHVS and FNYEAQ. CDR3 protein: CASSEGQGDQAQYF. The CDR3 DNA follows: TGTGCTAGCAGCGAGGGACAGGGGGACCAGGCCCAGTACTTC.

V usage is TRBV6-1 and J usage is TRBJ2-7; 10 nucleotides agree with TRBD2. The last part of the DNA fits TRBJ2-1 better; the J call may be wrong. This CDR3 comprises 15 residues. Germline lookup yields CDR1 MNHNS and CDR2 SASEGT. The CDR3, as DNA: TGTGCCAGCAGTCGAGCGGGAGGGGGTTACAATGAGCAGTTCTTC. As protein: CASSRAGGGYNEQFF.

This clonotype is termed medium-sized (0.01 to 0.1%). The chain joins TRBV6-1 to TRBJ1-2; the D is unclear. The CDR3 is 15 amino acids. Germline CDR1 MNHNS, CDR2 SASEGT. Trimming stripped 6 bases from V and 2 bases from J, with 16 bases between. The CDR3 protein is CASRRRGEANYGYTF. CDR3 DNA sequence: TGTGCCAGCAGGAGGCGGGGAGAAGCCAACTATGGCTACACCTTC.

The chain couples TRBV28 to TRBJ2-5; TRBD1 agrees at 10 bases. The trim removed 7 bases at V and 4 bases at J, leaving 9 bases unmatched. This CDR3 is built from 15 residues. CDR1 and CDR2 from the germline V gene are MDHEN and SYDVKM. CDR3 coding DNA: TGTGCCAGCAAACACCGGGACAGGGGTTTAGAGACCCAGTACTTC. Translation gives CASKHRDRGLETQYF. Together with reference TRBV28 and TRBJ2-5, the CDR3 gives the full variable domain: DVKVTQSSRYLVKRTGEKVFLECVQDMDHENMFWYRQDPGLGLRLIYFSYDVKMKEKGDIPEGYSVSREKKERFSLILESASTNQTSMYLCASKHRDRGLETQYFGPGTRLLVL.

In this sample, this clonotype turned up a few times. The rearrangement joins TRBV7-3 to TRBJ2-5; 8 bases match TRBD2. The junction had 8 bases not matched to a gene; V was cut back by 0 bases and J by 5 bases. The CDR3 sequence is 16 residues long. The germline gives CDR1 SGHTA, CDR2 FQGTGA. The CDR3 loop is CASSLTSGLASETQYF. The CDR3, as DNA: TGTGCCAGCAGCTTAACTTCCGGACTAGCTAGCGAGACCCAGTACTTC.

The gene calls are TRBV7-2 and TRBJ2-3; TRBD1 matches 9 bases. The assigned J gene may be wrong: the sequence end matches TRBJ2-7 better. The CDR3 extends over 15 amino acids. The germline CDR1 and CDR2 sequences are SGHTA and FQGNSA. The CDR3 here is CASSLGQGSYNEQYF. As DNA, the CDR3 is TGTGCCAGCAGCTTGGGACAGGGTTCCTACAATGAGCAGTACTTC.

By share, this clonotype ranks as medium-sized. V and J are TRBV12-3 or TRBV12-4 and TRBJ1-1; D not resolved. V lost 3 bases and J 6 bases, leaving 8 bases between the germline ends. The CDR3 totals 12 residues. The CDR3 loop reads CASSLAGAEAFF. The DNA for the CDR3 is TGTGCCAGCAGTTTGGCTGGGGCTGAAGCTTTCTTT.

This clonotype was observed a few times. The chain uses TRBV6-5 and TRBJ2-2; D gene ambiguous. The CDR3 sequence is 14 residues long. Germline CDR1 is MNHEY and CDR2 is SVGAGI. The V end was cut by 10 bases, the J end by 5 bases, with 17 bases between. The DNA for the CDR3 is TGTGCCACCAAAAAGGCCTCGACGACCGGGGAGCTGTTTTTT. Its translation is CATKKASTTGELFF.

The CDR3 sequence: CASSPDGGGGQHF. CDR3 sequence (DNA): TGTGCCAGCAGCCCCGACGGCGGCGGTGGGCAGCACTTT. The chain joins TRBV7-4 to TRBJ1-6; D not certain. V was shortened by 5 bases and J by 19 bases, with 21 bases between the two germline ends. This CDR3 region has 13 residues. Germline V gene data show CDR1 as SGHVT and CDR2 as SQSDAQ.

This sequence joins TRBV7-2 and TRBJ2-3, with D perhaps matching TRBD2 (5 bases). This CDR3 contains 16 residues. Trimming took 4 bases from V and 14 from J, leaving 28 bases between them. Germline loops: CDR1 SGHTA, CDR2 FQGNSA. Here the CDR3 DNA reads TGTGCCAGCAGCTGGGAAAGCCGGGGAAACACCGGGGAGCTGTATTTT. Amino acids: CASSWESRGNTGELYF.

Comments on this clonotype: It may be a read error: a sequence one base away is much more abundant. V usage is TRBV14 and J usage is TRBJ2-5; 7 positions agree with TRBD2. Germline-derived CDR1 and CDR2 are SGHDN and FVKESK. There are 12 residues in the CDR3. V dropped 4 bases and J dropped 11; count of bases not matched to a gene: 7. CDR3 sequence reads: CASSRGRGEQYF. DNA of the CDR3: TGTGCCAGCAGCCGAGGGAGGGGTGAGCAGTACTTC.